The 11 T cell receptor beta chains below were found in one sample sequenced in a study of graft-versus-host responses after intestinal transplantation. Antigens of these TCRs are unknown. Assay: immunoSEQ multiplex PCR; the TCRdb copy retains only in-frame clones and omits some. The table shows about 78,000 clones, with 90% occurring only once. This sample comprised unstimulated CD8+ T cells sorted from spleen or lymph node cells, obtained before transplant. These receptors were collected from a human donor who was the organ donor for an intestinal transplant.

This clone was observed a few times. The rearrangement uses TRBV9 and TRBJ1-5; the D gene is possibly TRBD1 (6 bases). Looked up from germline, CDR1 is SGDLS and CDR2 is YYNGEE. The CDR3 runs 14 residues. The V end was cut by 0 bases, the J end by 3 bases, with 7 bases between. The CDR3 region has the DNA TGTGCCAGCAGCGTAGGGGACACCAATCAGCCCCAGCATTTT. The encoded protein is CASSVGDTNQPQHF. The full variable domain, its missing parts supplied by reference TRBV9 and TRBJ1-5, is DSGVTQTPKHLITATGQRVTLRCSPRSGDLSVYWYQQSLDQGLQFLIQYYNGEERAKGNILERFSAQQFPDLHSELNLSSLELGDSALYFCASSVGDTNQPQHFGDGTRLSIL.

J is TRBJ2-5 and V is TRBV6-5, with 11 bases aligning to TRBD2. The length of the CDR3 is 15 residues. J lost 2 bases, V lost 6 bases, and 5 bases had no gene match. In germline, CDR1 is MNHEY, CDR2 SVGAGI. The CDR3 DNA is TGTGCCAGCAGCGTTAGCGGGGGGGAACAAGAGACCCAGTACTTC. It codes for CASSVSGGEQETQYF.

The CDR3 loop reads CASSLGQGGRGELFF. In DNA form, the CDR3 reads TGTGCCAGCAGCTTGGGACAGGGAGGCCGGGGGGAGCTGTTTTTT. The V call is TRBV5-6, the J call TRBJ2-2, with D possibly TRBD1 on 7 matching bases. V was cut by 0 bases and J by 8 bases, with 14 bases left in between. The CDR3 is 15 residues long. CDR1 is SGHDT, CDR2 YYEEEE, per germline.

The table lists this clone with a count of one. J is TRBJ2-3 and V is TRBV4-1; D is perhaps TRBD2 (7 bases). V was clipped by 4 bases and J by 2 bases, with 19 bases between them. Germline CDR1 reads MGHRA; CDR2 reads YSYEKL. This CDR3 has 17 amino acids. The CDR3 DNA follows: TGCGCCAGCAGCCCTGGGAGGGGGGGGCCCCTCACAGATACGCAGTATTTT. This sequence encodes CASSPGRGGPLTDTQYF.

The genes are TRBV27 and TRBJ2-7; 12 positions match TRBD2. The J segment lost 3 bases and the V segment lost 5 bases, leaving 8 bases of the junction unmatched. The CDR3 has 16 residues. The V gene's germline CDR1 is MNHEY and CDR2 SMNVEV (reference sequence). In nucleotides, the CDR3 is TGTGCCAGCAGTACAATCCTAGCGGGGGGGCTCTACGAGCAGTACGTC. It codes for CASSTILAGGLYEQYV.

This clone occurred once. The gene calls are TRBV7-2 and TRBJ2-5; perhaps TRBD1 as D (5 bases). Germline loops: CDR1 SGHTA, CDR2 FQGNSA. The germline V and J ends were trimmed by 2 bases and 0 bases, with 13 bases remaining between them. The CDR3 is made up of 16 amino acids. The CDR3: CASSLYRQNHQETQYF. CDR3 DNA sequence: TGTGCCAGCAGCTTATATCGACAGAACCACCAAGAGACCCAGTACTTC. The full variable domain, with the rest looked up from reference TRBV7-2 and TRBJ2-5, is GAGVSQSPSNKVTEKGKDVELRCDPISGHTALYWYRQSLGQGLEFLIYFQGNSAPDKSGLPSDRFSAERTGGSVSTLTIQRTQQEDSAVYLCASSLYRQNHQETQYFGPGTRLLVL.

The rearrangement links TRBV11-2 to TRBJ1-2; tentative D call: TRBD1 (6 bases). The germline gives CDR1 SGHAT, CDR2 FQNNGV. V shed 0 bases and J shed 4 bases, with 15 bases lying between them. This CDR3 has 16 residues. CDR3 nucleotide sequence: TGTGCCAGCAGCTTAGAGTTATGGGGCAGGGGCTATGGCTACACCTTC. This codes for CASSLELWGRGYGYTF.

The chain uses TRBV2 and TRBJ2-3; 11 bases agree with TRBD2. This CDR3 region has 15 residues. V was clipped by 4 bases and J by 0 bases; unmatched bases: 0. CDR1 and CDR2 (germline): SNHLY, FYNNEI. The CDR3 region has the DNA TGTGCCAGCAGTGGACTAGCGGGGAGCACAGATACGCAGTATTTT. This codes for CASSGLAGSTDTQYF.

The rearrangement uses TRBV5-4 and TRBJ2-3, with D perhaps TRBD2 (5 bases). This CDR3 is built from 14 residues. V shed 0 bases and J shed 2 bases, with 7 bases lying between them. Germline V lookup: CDR1 SGHNT, CDR2 YYREEE (reference sequence). CDR3 DNA sequence: TGTGCCAGCAGCTTGGGGACTTACACAGATACGCAGTATTTT. It yields the protein CASSLGTYTDTQYF.

This chain connects TRBV29-1 to TRBJ2-1; maybe TRBD2 (7 bases). Germline values: CDR1 SQVTM, CDR2 ANQGSEA. CDR3 length: 13 residues. The V end was cut by 3 bases, the J end by 9 bases, with 15 bases between. CDR3: CSVDLGGLVEQFF. The CDR3 DNA follows: TGCAGCGTTGATCTGGGGGGGCTTGTTGAGCAGTTCTTC.

The rearrangement joins TRBV6-1 to TRBJ1-1; tentatively, D is TRBD1 (6 bases). The length of the CDR3 is 14 residues. V dropped 4 bases and J dropped 5 bases, with 14 bases sitting between them. CDR1 is MNHNS and CDR2 is SASEGT in the germline V gene. Written as DNA, the CDR3 is TGTGCCAGCAGTGCATACAGGGTGGGGACTGAAGCTTTCTTT. It translates to CASSAYRVGTEAFF.